One sample yielded the 25 T cell receptor beta chains listed below, sequenced in a study of T cell responses to AZD1222 COVID-19 vaccine. Generated by immunoSEQ multiplex PCR, the TCRdb table keeps only in-frame clones and is missing some. Of 130,000 or so clones listed, approximately 93% are singletons. The sample was peripheral blood, taken on day 0 of AZD1222 vaccination. Receptors were obtained from an adult in good health.

This rearrangement joins TRBV3-1 (or the pseudogene TRBV3-2) to TRBJ2-7; the D gene is possibly TRBD1 (6 bases). The V and J ends lost 0 bases and 2 bases respectively, with 8 bases between them. The CDR3 loop spans 14 amino acids. The germline CDR1 and CDR2 sequences are LGHDT and YNNKEL (reference sequence). This CDR3 reads CASSQENRAYEQYF. The CDR3 DNA is TGTGCCAGCAGCCAAGAAAACAGGGCCTACGAGCAGTACTTC.

This clone was found once. This chain joins TRBV12-5 and TRBJ2-7; maybe TRBD1 (6 bases). The CDR3 is 13 residues long. Trimming stripped 2 bases from V and 3 bases from J, with 8 bases between. Per the germline V gene, CDR1 is LGHNT and CDR2 is FRNRAP. The CDR3 nucleotides read TGTGCTAGTGGTTTGACAGGGAACTACGAGCAGTACTTC. Protein product: CASGLTGNYEQYF.

The J gene is TRBJ1-1, the V gene TRBV30; D is unresolved. The V gene lost 0 bases and the J gene lost 0 bases, with 8 bases spanning the gap. The CDR3 extends over 14 amino acids. The germline V gene encodes CDR1 GTSNPN and CDR2 SVGIG (reference sequence). CDR3 nucleotide sequence: TGTGCCTGGAGTGTACCGGGGTTGAACACTGAAGCTTTCTTT. Translated, it gives CAWSVPGLNTEAFF.

The rearrangement joins TRBV12-3 or TRBV12-4 to TRBJ2-7; D is tentatively TRBD1 or TRBD2 (6 bases each). The CDR3 contains 13 residues. Trimming cost V 5 bases and J 2 bases, with 10 bases left between them. CDR3 in DNA: TGTGCCAGCAGTCGGGGGCTCCCCTACGAGCAGTACTTC. Encoded protein: CASSRGLPYEQYF.

The chain is built from TRBV4-1 and TRBJ2-7; unclear D gene. CDR1 MGHRA and CDR2 YSYEKL come from the germline V gene. The CDR3 sequence is 11 residues long. Trimming left V 3 bases short and J 7 bases short, with 7 bases between. The CDR3 reads CASSHGEEQYF. The CDR3 DNA reads as TGCGCCAGCAGCCACGGCGAGGAGCAGTACTTC.

V usage is TRBV5-4 and J usage is TRBJ2-5; TRBD1 aligns across 8 bases. Germline loops: CDR1 SGHNT, CDR2 YYREEE (reference sequence). The V and J ends lost 0 bases and 0 bases, in that order; junction bases with no gene match: 13. This CDR3 is built from 19 residues. In nucleotides, the CDR3 is TGTGCCAGCAGCTTGGGACAGGGGTTAACAAAAGCCGACCAAGAGACCCAGTACTTC. Protein: CASSLGQGLTKADQETQYF.

This chain links TRBV6-1 with TRBJ1-2; possible D gene TRBD1, 6 bases. V was trimmed by 3 bases and J by 8 bases, leaving 16 bases between them. The V gene's germline CDR1 is MNHNS and CDR2 SASEGT. The CDR3 runs to 14 residues. In DNA form, the CDR3 reads TGTGCCAGCAGTGAGGTAACAGGGATTGGAGGCTACACCTTC. Amino acids: CASSEVTGIGGYTF.

The rearrangement joins TRBV5-1 to TRBJ2-5; TRBD2 aligns across 7 bases. The CDR3 has 16 residues. Germline CDR1 SGHRS, CDR2 YFSETQ. Unmatched junction bases numbered 14, after V lost 4 bases and J lost 5 bases. The DNA for the CDR3 is TGCGCCAGCAGCCCCACACTTGGACTAGGCCGGGAGACCCAGTACTTC. Translated: CASSPTLGLGRETQYF.

V gene TRBV6-5 combines with J gene TRBJ1-2, with D perhaps matching TRBD1 (5 bases). This CDR3 contains 15 residues. Germline CDR1 is MNHEY and CDR2 is SVGAGI. Trimming pared 2 bases from V and 1 base from J, leaving 11 bases between. This chain's CDR3 is CASSYRRGFNYGYTF. CDR3 bases: TGTGCCAGCAGTTACCGAAGGGGCTTTAACTATGGCTACACCTTC.

The gene calls are TRBV30 and TRBJ2-4; 7 positions match TRBD2. Trimming at V came to 0 bases and at J to 7 bases, leaving 9 bases not matched to a gene. This CDR3 contains 15 residues. Germline CDR1 reads GTSNPN; CDR2 reads SVGIG (reference sequence). The CDR3 region has the DNA TGTGCCTGGAGTGTACGTAGCGGGCGGGGGAACATTCAGTACTTC. Translation gives CAWSVRSGRGNIQYF.

This chain connects TRBV19 to TRBJ1-1; D is undetermined. The CDR3 loop spans 15 amino acids. The germline V and J ends were trimmed by 4 bases and 1 base, with 13 bases remaining between them. Germline V gene data show CDR1 as LNHDA and CDR2 as SQIVND (reference sequence). The CDR3 DNA sequence: TGTGCCAGTAGTAAGAAATTTCCCCAGAACACTGAAGCTTTCTTT. It specifies CASSKKFPQNTEAFF.

The chain carries TRBV12-3 or TRBV12-4 and TRBJ1-1; no clear D. Trimming cost V 2 bases and J 3 bases, with 7 bases left between them. This CDR3 is 13 amino acids long. The CDR3 sequence: CASSLRADTEAFF. The CDR3 bases are TGTGCCAGCAGTTTAAGGGCGGACACTGAAGCTTTCTTT.

The chain couples TRBV5-1 to TRBJ2-5, with unresolved D. Trimming removed 3 bases at V and 1 base at J, with 4 bases between. The CDR3 runs to 12 residues. The germline CDR1 and CDR2 sequences are SGHRS and YFSETQ. This CDR3 is CASSSAQETQYF. In DNA, the CDR3 is TGCGCCAGCAGCTCAGCCCAAGAGACCCAGTACTTC.

This clone has only a few counts. CDR3 residues: CASSAGQGIASPLHF. The DNA of the CDR3 is TGTGCCAGCAGCGCCGGACAGGGGATCGCTTCACCCCTCCACTTT. This chain joins TRBV13 and TRBJ1-6, with TRBD1 matching over 9 bases. Germline trimming cut 5 bases from V and 9 bases from J; bases unmatched to any gene: 8. Germline lookup yields CDR1 PRHDT and CDR2 FYEKMQ (reference sequence). The CDR3 consists of 15 residues.

The DNA for the CDR3 is TGTGCCGGAGGAGGGACGTCCTACAATGAGCAGTTCTTC. It codes for CAGGGTSYNEQFF. The chain combines TRBV5-4 with TRBJ2-1, with D perhaps TRBD2 (6 bases). CDR3 length: 13 amino acids. The germline V gene has CDR1 SGHNT and CDR2 YYREEE (reference sequence). Trimming stripped 10 bases from V and 1 base from J, with 12 bases between.

The V gene is TRBV7-9, the J gene TRBJ2-7; possibly TRBD1 or TRBD2 for D (5 bases each). Deletions cut 11 bases from V and 1 base from J, with 18 bases between. The germline CDR1 and CDR2 sequences are SEHNR and FQNEAQ (reference sequence). The CDR3 extends over 14 amino acids. This CDR3 is CASQDRDGSYEQYF. The CDR3 nucleotides are TGTGCCTCACAAGACCGGGACGGATCCTACGAGCAGTACTTC.

The chain carries TRBV19 and TRBJ2-1; perhaps TRBD2 as D (5 bases). Germline CDR1 is LNHDA and CDR2 is SQIVND (reference sequence). V was trimmed by 3 bases and J by 4 bases, leaving 10 bases between them. The CDR3 runs to 14 residues. The CDR3 sequence is CASSIQSGYNEQFF. The CDR3 DNA is TGTGCCAGTAGTATTCAAAGCGGATACAATGAGCAGTTCTTC.

The chain carries TRBV5-4 and TRBJ1-2, with D unclear. Trimming shortened V by 4 bases and J by 6 bases, and 19 bases separated the two germline ends. The CDR3 loop spans 15 amino acids. Looked up from germline, CDR1 is SGHNT and CDR2 is YYREEE (reference sequence). The CDR3 region has the DNA TGTGCCAGCAGCAAAGACCCAACGAGTAGGGATGGCTACACCTTC. This codes for CASSKDPTSRDGYTF.

The chain links TRBV28 to TRBJ2-1; 14 bases align to TRBD2. V was pared by 5 bases and J by 8 bases, with 14 bases of the junction left unmatched. This CDR3 is built from 18 residues. In germline, CDR1 is MDHEN, CDR2 SYDVKM. CDR3 in amino acids: CASSPPLPGLAGVDEQFF. CDR3 sequence (DNA): TGTGCCAGCAGTCCACCGCTACCGGGACTAGCGGGAGTCGATGAGCAGTTCTTC.

This chain connects TRBV9 to TRBJ1-1, with D tentatively TRBD1 (6 bases). Germline loops: CDR1 SGDLS, CDR2 YYNGEE. V lost 1 base to trimming and J lost 6 bases, with 10 bases between them. The CDR3 spans 13 residues. CDR3 loop: CASSVTGASEAFF. The CDR3 nucleotides read TGTGCCAGCAGCGTAACGGGGGCCTCTGAAGCTTTCTTT.

The chain uses TRBV4-1 and TRBJ2-7; 8 bases are a match to TRBD1. V shed 5 bases and J 3 bases; nucleotides not matched to a gene: 12. The CDR3 extends over 16 amino acids. From germline, CDR1 is MGHRA and CDR2 YSYEKL. In nucleotides, the CDR3 is TGCGCCAGCAGCTCCCTAGGGAGACAGGGGAACTACGAGCAGTACTTC. It is translated as CASSSLGRQGNYEQYF.

V is TRBV19 and J is TRBJ1-1; tentative D call: TRBD1 (5 bases). The germline V gene encodes CDR1 LNHDA and CDR2 SQIVND (reference sequence). The CDR3 length is 16 residues. The V end was cut by 5 bases, the J end by 2 bases, with 18 bases between. This CDR3 reads CASSPENGGYNTEAFF. CDR3 bases: TGTGCCAGTAGTCCCGAAAACGGGGGTTACAACACTGAAGCTTTCTTT.

The chain is built from TRBV7-9 and TRBJ1-4; D is perhaps TRBD1 (5 bases). The CDR3 length is 15 residues. With 5 bases removed from V and 10 bases from J, the gap between germline ends came to 20 bases. CDR1 and CDR2 from the germline V gene are SEHNR and FQNEAQ (reference sequence). The CDR3 loop is CASSPPGVGGAKLFF. As DNA, the CDR3 is TGTGCCAGCAGCCCCCCGGGGGTCGGTGGTGCAAAACTGTTTTTT.

J is TRBJ1-1 and V is TRBV5-1; 10 bases are a match to TRBD1. CDR3 length equals 13 residues. The V gene end was trimmed by 4 bases and the J gene end by 7 bases; junction bases not matched to a gene: 4. Germline CDR1 reads SGHRS; CDR2 reads YFSETQ. The CDR3 region is CASSPGDRGEAFF. CDR3 sequence (DNA): TGCGCCAGCAGCCCCGGGGACAGGGGTGAAGCTTTCTTT. The whole variable domain, filled in from reference TRBV5-1 and TRBJ1-1, reads KAGVTQTPRYLIKTRGQQVTLSCSPISGHRSVSWYQQTPGQGLQFLFEYFSETQRNKGNFPGRFSGRQFSNSRSEMNVSTLELGDSALYLCASSPGDRGEAFFGQGTRLTVV.

V and J are TRBV19 and TRBJ2-7; a possible D gene is TRBD1 (5 bases). V dropped 2 bases and J dropped 6 bases, with 23 bases sitting between them. Germline values: CDR1 LNHDA, CDR2 SQIVND (reference sequence). The CDR3 contains 17 residues. The CDR3 reads CASSITFGWGASGEQYF. The CDR3 DNA is TGTGCCAGTAGTATAACTTTTGGGTGGGGCGCGTCCGGCGAGCAGTACTTC. The variable domain in full, completed from reference TRBV19 and TRBJ2-7, reads DGGITQSPKYLFRKEGQNVTLSCEQNLNHDAMYWYRQDPGQGLRLIYYSQIVNDFQKGDIAEGYSVSREKKESFPLTVTSAQKNPTAFYLCASSITFGWGASGEQYFGPGTRLTVT.